The 17 T cell receptor beta chains in this list originate from one sample, sequenced in a study of Graves' ophthalmopathy and Graves' hyperthyroidism (dated by TCRdb to the late 2010s). The listed sequencing device is Illumina HiSeq 2000. TCR beta CDR3 regions were amplified from RNA transcripts for repertoire sequencing. The first round was an RT-PCR using HTBI primers with the Qiagen OneStep RT-PCR kit, and this first round was followed by a second-round multiplex PCR, then size selection and purification. TCRdb trimmed public reads at Q25 via fastp, called clones via MiXCR and kept in-frame beta chains. CDR3 protein duplicates are merged, each entry listing the most common genes and DNA. The sample data list 300,000 to 350,000 distinct CDR3 sequences, and roughly 15% of these were observed just once. 9% to 15% of the sample belongs to the ten largest clones. Sample: peripheral blood. These receptors were collected from an adult man with Graves' ophthalmopathy.

This clonotype appeared many times. The chain has TRBV5-1 and TRBJ2-7, with 10 bases aligning to TRBD2. The CDR3 sequence is 15 residues long. With 3 bases clipped from V and 5 bases from J, the junction kept 8 bases outside the gene matches. CDR1 and CDR2 from the germline V gene are SGHRS and YFSETQ. As DNA, the CDR3 is TGCGCCAGCAGCTACAAGCGGGGGGGCGGCGACGAGCAGTACTTC. This encodes CASSYKRGGGDEQYF.

This clonotype turned up a few times. The chain carries TRBV6-1 and TRBJ1-2; 8 bases line up with TRBD1. The V gene's germline CDR1 is MNHNS and CDR2 SASEGT. This CDR3 spans 15 amino acids. J gave up 4 bases and V 6 bases, and 10 bases lay outside the gene matches. CDR3 bases: TGTGCCAGCAGATTTTTGACAGGGGATGGCTATGGCTACACCTTC. It codes for CASRFLTGDGYGYTF.

This clonotype was detected many times. This chain connects TRBV30 to TRBJ1-6; the match to TRBD1 covers 10 bases. The V and J ends lost 0 bases and 8 bases, in that order; junction bases with no gene match: 4. Germline CDR1 reads GTSNPN; CDR2 reads SVGIG (reference sequence). The CDR3 has 15 amino acids. CDR3 nucleotides: TGTGCCTGGAGTGTAACGGGACAGGGGTATTCACCCCTCCACTTT. Translated: CAWSVTGQGYSPLHF.

This clonotype has at least ten counts. V gene TRBV5-1 combines with J gene TRBJ2-7; weak D call: TRBD1 (6 bases). This CDR3 has 15 amino acids. Trimming shortened V by 4 bases and J by 7 bases, and 21 bases separated the two germline ends. The germline V gene has CDR1 SGHRS and CDR2 YFSETQ. The CDR3 is CASSTGQKGTDEQYF. CDR3 nucleotides: TGCGCCAGCAGCACTGGACAGAAGGGGACGGATGAGCAGTACTTC.

In its sample, this clonotype was seen many times. The chain couples TRBV6-1 to TRBJ2-5; D is possibly TRBD1 or TRBD2 (5 bases each). Deletions cut 8 bases from V and 5 bases from J, with 12 bases between. The length of the CDR3 is 12 residues. CDR1 and CDR2 (germline): MNHNS, SASEGT. This CDR3 reads CASEGLGETQYF. Written as DNA, the CDR3 is TGTGCCAGCGAGGGGCTGGGGGAGACCCAGTACTTC.

This clonotype has at least ten counts. The chain joins TRBV2 to TRBJ1-5, with a possible D match to TRBD1 (6 bases). Trimming took off 7 bases at V and 3 bases at J, with 13 bases between the two ends. From germline, CDR1 is SNHLY and CDR2 FYNNEI. This CDR3 has 14 residues. The CDR3 DNA reads as TGTGCCAGCACCGGGACACCTCACAATCAGCCCCAGCATTTT. Its protein is CASTGTPHNQPQHF.

This clonotype was seen ten or more times. CDR3: CSASRQGSSYEQYF. In nucleotides, the CDR3 is TGCAGTGCTAGCCGACAGGGGAGCTCCTACGAGCAGTACTTC. V and J are TRBV20-1 and TRBJ2-7, with 8 bases identical to TRBD1. V lost 3 bases to trimming and J lost 0 bases; unmatched junction nucleotides: 4. The CDR3 length is 14 residues. The V gene's germline CDR1 is DFQATT and CDR2 SNEGSKA (reference sequence).

The chain is built from TRBV3-1 and TRBJ1-3, with a tentative D call TRBD1 (6 bases). V lost 8 bases, J lost 3 bases, and 17 bases lay in between. Per the germline V gene, CDR1 is LGHDT and CDR2 is YNNKEL (reference sequence). There are 15 residues in the CDR3. The CDR3 here is CASSEDRRFGNTIYF. The CDR3 nucleotides are TGTGCCAGCTCTGAAGACAGGAGATTTGGAAACACCATATATTTT.

The CDR3 loop is CATSRATGGYTEAFF. CDR3 in DNA: TGTGCCACCAGCAGGGCGACAGGGGGCTACACTGAAGCTTTCTTT. The chain joins TRBV15 to TRBJ1-1; TRBD1 aligns across 10 bases. The germline V gene encodes CDR1 LNHNV and CDR2 YYDKDF (reference sequence). V lost 3 bases, J lost 3 bases, and 4 bases stayed unmatched. The CDR3 loop spans 15 amino acids.

In its sample, this clonotype was seen many times. This chain uses TRBV9 with TRBJ1-2; the D is unclear. Trimming shortened V by 3 bases and J by 1 base, and 7 bases separated the two germline ends. The CDR3 spans 13 residues. The germline V gene has CDR1 SGDLS and CDR2 YYNGEE. The CDR3 DNA reads TGTGCCAGCAGCGCCGGGTTTAACTATGGCTACACCTTC. Encoded protein: CASSAGFNYGYTF.

This clonotype was seen many times. The rearrangement joins TRBV2 to TRBJ2-7; D might be TRBD1 or TRBD2, each matching 6 bases. CDR1 SNHLY and CDR2 FYNNEI come from the germline V gene. The ends were cut back, 1 base at V and 2 bases at J, with 27 bases in the middle. This CDR3 has 20 residues. In DNA, the CDR3 is TGTGCCAGCAGTGAAGAGGCGGGGACACGTAGCCGACTGCGGACCTACGAGCAGTACTTC. Residues: CASSEEAGTRSRLRTYEQYF.

This clonotype has at least ten counts. The chain recombines TRBV5-1 with TRBJ1-2; D is unresolved. CDR1 SGHRS and CDR2 YFSETQ come from the germline V gene. V gave up 0 bases and J gave up 1 base, with 4 bases separating them. The CDR3 is 13 amino acids. The CDR3 DNA reads as TGCGCCAGCAGCTTGGTCGTTAACTATGGCTACACCTTC. This sequence encodes CASSLVVNYGYTF.

The chain combines TRBV28 with TRBJ1-5; D uncertain. V lost 3 bases and J lost 6, with 6 bases in between. Germline CDR1 MDHEN, CDR2 SYDVKM. CDR3 size: 12 residues. The CDR3 DNA follows: TGTGCCAGCAGTTTTGTAAGTCAGCCCCAGCATTTT. This codes for CASSFVSQPQHF.

The table lists this clonotype with many counts. This chain links TRBV28 with TRBJ1-1; D remains unclear. CDR3 length: 14 residues. CDR1 and CDR2 from the germline V gene are MDHEN and SYDVKM. Trimming shortened V by 3 bases and J by 0 bases, and 8 bases separated the two germline ends. DNA of the CDR3: TGTGCCAGCAGTTTTCCAGACTTGAACACTGAAGCTTTCTTT. It codes for CASSFPDLNTEAFF.

This clonotype was recorded at least ten times. The chain links TRBV20-1 to TRBJ2-5, with D possibly TRBD2 on 5 matching bases. The V gene's germline CDR1 is DFQATT and CDR2 SNEGSKA (reference sequence). Trimming removed 2 bases from V and 3 bases from J, with 10 bases in between. This CDR3 has 13 residues. CDR3: CSARRGKKETQYF. DNA of the CDR3: TGCAGTGCTAGAAGAGGGAAGAAAGAGACCCAGTACTTC.

This clonotype was seen at least ten times. The chain couples TRBV28 to TRBJ2-2; 11 bases agree with TRBD2. The CDR3 spans 19 residues. V lost 5 bases, J lost 1 base, and 12 bases stayed unmatched. CDR1 is MDHEN and CDR2 is SYDVKM in the germline V gene. CDR3 region: CASSATSGSLVWNTGELFF. The CDR3 DNA follows: TGTGCCAGCAGTGCCACTAGCGGGAGTTTAGTTTGGAACACCGGGGAGCTGTTTTTT.

This clonotype has ten or more counts. The chain combines TRBV3-1 with TRBJ2-7, with D unclear. Per germline, CDR1 LGHDT and CDR2 YNNKEL (reference sequence). Trimming pared 3 bases from V and 6 bases from J, leaving 12 bases between. The CDR3 is 13 amino acids. The CDR3 nucleotides read TGTGCCAGCAGCCACGCCTCGGCCCCCGAGCAGTACTTC. Translated, it gives CASSHASAPEQYF.